The next 18 T cell receptor beta chains were all read from a single sample in a study of cytomegalovirus exposure and HLA in healthy donors (dated by TCRdb to the late 2010s). Receptor amplification or capture employed the immunoSEQ multiplex PCR assay. For the multiplex PCR, a mixture combining 60 forward primers for TCR Vbeta segments and 13 reverse primers for TCR Jbeta segments was used. TCRdb carries this immuneACCESS record with in-frame sequences only. Its versions omit some clonotypes, under half of them owing to an unresolved V gene in the studies checked, with the rest unexplained. This sample's table carries tens of thousands of clones. The top ten hold 2.7% of the sample. The specimen sequenced was PBMCs. The receptors come from a man in his forties in good health and CMV-seronegative.

Here the CDR3 reads CASSYQGLSGNTIYF. Written as DNA, the CDR3 is TGTGCCAGCAGTTACCAAGGACTCTCTGGAAACACCATATATTTT. The chain has TRBV27 and TRBJ1-3; D gene uncertain. The V end was cut by 4 bases, the J end by 0 bases, with 10 bases between. The CDR3 loop spans 15 amino acids. CDR1 and CDR2 (germline): MNHEY, SMNVEV (reference sequence).

V and J are TRBV6-1 and TRBJ1-2; possible D gene TRBD1, 6 bases. This CDR3 has 15 amino acids. V lost 6 bases and J lost 6, with 20 bases in between. The germline gives CDR1 MNHNS, CDR2 SASEGT. CDR3 DNA sequence: TGTGCCAGCAGGACGGACAGTTTCAAGGGGGATGGCTACACCTTC. This translates into CASRTDSFKGDGYTF.

V usage is TRBV6-6 and J usage is TRBJ2-5, with D unclear. The germline V and J ends were trimmed by 7 bases and 1 base, with 13 bases remaining between them. The CDR3 sequence is 14 residues long. Germline V gene sequence: CDR1 MNHNY, CDR2 SVGAGI (reference sequence). CDR3 DNA sequence: TGTGCCAGCACCCTCCTTGTTAGCCAAGAGACCCAGTACTTC. Translating it yields CASTLLVSQETQYF.

V is TRBV30 and J is TRBJ2-2; possible D gene TRBD1, 5 bases. Deletions cut 2 bases from V and 0 bases from J, with 10 bases between. The CDR3 length is 15 residues. The germline CDR1 and CDR2 sequences are GTSNPN and SVGIG (reference sequence). The CDR3 spells CAWSSDSANTGELFF. The CDR3 nucleotides read TGTGCCTGGAGTAGTGACAGCGCGAACACCGGGGAGCTGTTTTTT. Drawing the rest from reference TRBV30 and TRBJ2-2, the complete variable domain is SQTIHQWPATLVQPVGSPLSLECTVEGTSNPNLYWYRQAAGRGLQLLFYSVGIGQISSEVPQNLSASRPQDRQFILSSKKLLLSDSGFYLCAWSSDSANTGELFFGEGSRLTVL.

This rearrangement joins TRBV5-4 to TRBJ2-5; 11 bases map to TRBD2. Germline CDR1 SGHNT, CDR2 YYREEE (reference sequence). The CDR3 has 16 amino acids. The ends lost 0 bases at V and 4 bases at J; junction bases unmatched: 5. The CDR3 region has the DNA TGTGCCAGCAGCTTGGTTAGCGGGGGGGCCCGAGAGACCCAGTACTTC. This encodes CASSLVSGGARETQYF.

DNA for the CDR3: TGCGCCAGCAGCGGCGGGTGGCAGAGTAATGAAAAACTGTTTTTT. It is translated as CASSGGWQSNEKLFF. The V call is TRBV5-1, the J call TRBJ1-4; D remains ambiguous. Trimming removed 4 bases at V and 4 bases at J, with 14 bases between. The CDR3 loop spans 15 amino acids. CDR1 is SGHRS, CDR2 YFSETQ, per germline.

The genes are TRBV6-5 and TRBJ1-6; D possibly corresponds to TRBD1 (6 bases). Trimming took 9 bases from V and 11 from J, leaving 17 bases between them. Germline V gene data show CDR1 as MNHEY and CDR2 as SVGAGI. This CDR3 contains 13 residues. DNA for the CDR3: TGTGCCAGTACCCCGCGGACAGATGCACCCCTCCACTTT. It yields the protein CASTPRTDAPLHF.

The J gene is TRBJ2-7, the V gene TRBV15, with 10 positions matching TRBD1. This CDR3 has 14 amino acids. The V segment lost 1 base and the J segment 3 bases; nucleotides outside the gene matches: 0. From germline, CDR1 is LNHNV and CDR2 YYDKDF (reference sequence). CDR3 nucleotides: TGTGCCACCAGCAGAGGGACAGGGGGCTACGAGCAGTACTTC. Protein sequence: CATSRGTGGYEQYF.

V gene TRBV19 combines with J gene TRBJ1-3, with D maybe TRBD1 (6 bases). Trimming stripped 4 bases from V and 0 bases from J, with 10 bases between. The V gene's germline CDR1 is LNHDA and CDR2 SQIVND (reference sequence). CDR3 length: 15 amino acids. The CDR3 here is CASSSRDTSGNTIYF. DNA for the CDR3: TGTGCCAGTAGTAGTCGGGACACCTCTGGAAACACCATATATTTT. Full variable domain (outside the CDR3, taken from reference TRBV19 and TRBJ1-3): DGGITQSPKYLFRKEGQNVTLSCEQNLNHDAMYWYRQDPGQGLRLIYYSQIVNDFQKGDIAEGYSVSREKKESFPLTVTSAQKNPTAFYLCASSSRDTSGNTIYFGEGSWLTVV.

The chain combines TRBV19 with TRBJ2-3, with 8 bases matching TRBD2. Looked up from germline, CDR1 is LNHDA and CDR2 is SQIVND (reference sequence). The CDR3 contains 14 residues. The trim removed 3 bases at V and 5 bases at J, leaving 4 bases unmatched. The CDR3 coding sequence is TGTGCCAGTAGTATTGAGCGGGGGCGAGATACGCAGTATTTT. As protein: CASSIERGRDTQYF.

J is TRBJ2-7 and V is TRBV7-3; 7 nucleotides agree with TRBD1. The germline V gene has CDR1 SGHTA and CDR2 FQGTGA. V dropped 4 bases and J dropped 2; count of bases not matched to a gene: 5. This CDR3 has 14 amino acids. The DNA of the CDR3 is TGTGCCAGCAGCTCACTGACAGGGCCCTACGAGCAGTACTTC. Its translation is CASSSLTGPYEQYF. Drawing the rest from reference TRBV7-3 and TRBJ2-7, the complete variable domain is GAGVSQTPSNKVTEKGKYVELRCDPISGHTALYWYRQSLGQGPEFLIYFQGTGAADDSGLPNDRFFAVRPEGSVSTLKIQRTERGDSAVYLCASSSLTGPYEQYFGPGTRLTVT.

The J gene is TRBJ2-1, the V gene TRBV5-4, with D maybe TRBD1 (6 bases). Trimming took 9 bases from V and 0 from J, leaving 10 bases between them. CDR3 length: 13 amino acids. Germline values: CDR1 SGHNT, CDR2 YYREEE (reference sequence). CDR3 nucleotides: TGTGCCACCGGGACAAGCTCCTACAATGAGCAGTTCTTC. Its protein is CATGTSSYNEQFF.

In nucleotides, the CDR3 is TGTGCCAGCAGCCCCGGGACAGGGACTACGATCGTTTACGAGCAGTACTTC. Its translation is CASSPGTGTTIVYEQYF. V is TRBV16 and J is TRBJ2-7; 9 nucleotides line up with TRBD1. Germline V gives CDR1 KGHSY, CDR2 FQNENV. J was trimmed by 4 bases and V by 4 bases; bases with no gene match: 14. This CDR3 region has 17 residues.

This chain links TRBV18 with TRBJ1-1; 10 nucleotides line up with TRBD1. J was trimmed by 5 bases and V by 4 bases; bases with no gene match: 4. This CDR3 has 14 residues. Germline V gives CDR1 KGHSH, CDR2 LQKENI. CDR3 nucleotide sequence: TGTGCCAGCTCACAGGGACAGGGGCGGACTGAAGCTTTCTTT. This encodes CASSQGQGRTEAFF.

This chain uses TRBV21-1 with TRBJ2-3; the table gives TRBD2 as D, unverified against the DNA. TRBV21-1 is reported as a pseudogene. The CDR3 covers 16 residues. The CDR3 region has the DNA TGTGCCAGCACCCCGGGCCAGTCCCGGGACTCAGATACGCAGTATTTT. Amino acids: CASTPGQSRDSDTQYF.

The J gene is TRBJ1-1, the V gene TRBV29-1, with 11 bases lining up with TRBD1. The CDR3 loop spans 15 amino acids. Germline V gene sequence: CDR1 SQVTM, CDR2 ANQGSEA. The ends lost 1 base at V and 4 bases at J; junction bases unmatched: 5. CDR3 region: CSVEGTGGLSTEAFF. For the CDR3, the DNA is TGCAGCGTTGAAGGGACAGGGGGCTTAAGCACTGAAGCTTTCTTT.

The chain carries TRBV30 and TRBJ1-2; no clear D. CDR1 is GTSNPN and CDR2 is SVGIG in the germline V gene (reference sequence). The CDR3 sequence is 13 residues long. Trimming took off 2 bases at V and 0 bases at J, with 7 bases between the two ends. The DNA of the CDR3 is TGTGCCTGGAGTCAAACAGCTAACTATGGCTACACCTTC. Translating gives CAWSQTANYGYTF.

V is TRBV6-5 and J is TRBJ1-1, with TRBD1 identical over 7 bases. The V gene's germline CDR1 is MNHEY and CDR2 SVGAGI. The CDR3 has 15 amino acids. With 5 bases clipped from V and 0 bases from J, the junction kept 6 bases outside the gene matches. CDR3 protein: CASSKPGQMNTEAFF. CDR3 in DNA: TGTGCCAGCAGTAAACCGGGACAGATGAACACTGAAGCTTTCTTT.